This entry describes one T cell receptor beta chain. PCR involved 60 Vbeta and 13 Jbeta primers. Assay: immunoSEQ multiplex PCR; the TCRdb copy retains only in-frame clones and omits some. The data contain around 150,000 clones, around four fifths of them singletons. The sample is drawn from a study of cytomegalovirus exposure and HLA in healthy donors. The TCR was taken from a middle-aged man in good health and CMV-seronegative. Sample: PBMCs.

The CDR3 DNA reads as TGTGCCAGCAGTTTATCCAGGGAGGATGAAAAACTGTTTTTT. Amino acids: CASSLSREDEKLFF. V and J are TRBV28 and TRBJ1-4; D is perhaps TRBD1 (5 bases). Trimming pared 1 base from V and 6 bases from J, leaving 9 bases between. The CDR3 covers 14 residues. CDR1 is MDHEN, CDR2 SYDVKM, per germline.